These 22 T cell receptor beta chains were sequenced from one sample in a study of Graves' ophthalmopathy and Graves' hyperthyroidism. As the template, RNA transcripts were used to amplify TCR beta CDR3 regions. HTBI primers were used in a first-round RT-PCR, which preceded a second-round multiplex PCR. TCRdb re-called the multiplex PCR reads with MiXCR, one entry per CDR3 protein. The sample lists 400,000 or so distinct CDR3 sequences; roughly 17% were seen once. The material sequenced was peripheral blood. The receptor source for this set is an adult woman with stable Graves' hyperthyroidism.

This clonotype was counted at least ten times. The CDR3 reads CASSSAGTQIGYTF. The CDR3 DNA reads TGTGCCAGCAGTTCAGCCGGGACACAAATTGGCTACACCTTC. The chain has TRBV6-2 or TRBV6-3 and TRBJ1-2, with D maybe TRBD1 (6 bases). The V and J ends lost 4 bases and 7 bases respectively, with 16 bases between them. Germline V gene lookup returns CDR1 MNHEY and CDR2 SVGEGT. The CDR3 length is 14 residues.

Many counts were recorded for this clonotype. This chain uses TRBV5-1 with TRBJ2-7; TRBD2 is a possible D gene (5 bases). Per the germline V gene, CDR1 is SGHRS and CDR2 is YFSETQ. The CDR3 has 12 residues. Trimming stripped 4 bases from V and 2 bases from J, with 7 bases between. The CDR3 nucleotides are TGCGCCAGCAGCGAGACTACCTACGAGCAGTACTTC. Its translation: CASSETTYEQYF.

In this sample, this clonotype turned up many times. The chain joins TRBV28 to TRBJ2-3, with D hard to call. CDR3 length: 11 amino acids. Looked up from germline, CDR1 is MDHEN and CDR2 is SYDVKM. Trimming took off 10 bases at V and 4 bases at J, with 9 bases between the two ends. The CDR3, as DNA: TGTGCCACATCAATCGCAGATACGCAGTATTTT. Amino acid sequence: CATSIADTQYF.

V and J are TRBV10-2 and TRBJ2-7, with 7 nucleotides matching TRBD2. From germline, CDR1 is WSHSY and CDR2 SAAADI. The ends lost 6 bases at V and 6 bases at J; junction bases unmatched: 11. The CDR3 spans 14 residues. The CDR3 is CASSELARKAEQYF. The CDR3 DNA is TGCGCCAGCAGCGAACTAGCGAGAAAGGCCGAGCAGTACTTC.

J is TRBJ1-5 and V is TRBV28, with D possibly matching TRBD1 (5 bases). Germline V gene data show CDR1 as MDHEN and CDR2 as SYDVKM. CDR3 length equals 14 residues. V dropped 3 bases and J dropped 3 bases, with 9 bases sitting between them. The CDR3 region is CASSLEDNNQPQHF. CDR3 coding DNA: TGTGCCAGCAGTTTGGAGGACAACAATCAGCCCCAGCATTTT.

The sample holds many counts of this clonotype. The chain carries TRBV28 and TRBJ2-5; D ambiguous. Germline V gene data show CDR1 as MDHEN and CDR2 as SYDVKM. The V and J ends lost 6 bases and 1 base respectively, with 12 bases between them. The CDR3 extends over 14 amino acids. The CDR3 nucleotides read TGTGCCAGCAGGCCCCTCAGTATCCAAGAGACCCAGTACTTC. Its translation is CASRPLSIQETQYF.

V is TRBV19 and J is TRBJ1-3, with no clear D. V lost 3 bases, J lost 4 bases, and 4 bases lay in between. Per the germline V gene, CDR1 is LNHDA and CDR2 is SQIVND (reference sequence). The CDR3 consists of 12 residues. The CDR3 region is CASSITGNTIYF. Written as DNA, the CDR3 is TGTGCCAGTAGTATCACCGGAAACACCATATATTTT. The variable domain in full, completed from reference TRBV19 and TRBJ1-3, reads DGGITQSPKYLFRKEGQNVTLSCEQNLNHDAMYWYRQDPGQGLRLIYYSQIVNDFQKGDIAEGYSVSREKKESFPLTVTSAQKNPTAFYLCASSITGNTIYFGEGSWLTVV.

This clonotype was counted ten times or more. The chain uses TRBV20-1 and TRBJ2-7; TRBD1 aligns across 10 bases. The germline V gene encodes CDR1 DFQATT and CDR2 SNEGSKA (reference sequence). The V gene end was trimmed by 6 bases and the J gene end by 4 bases; junction bases not matched to a gene: 9. The CDR3 is 14 amino acids. In DNA form, the CDR3 reads TGCAGTGCAGACCCGGGACAGGGGTTGTACGAGCAGTACTTC. It is translated as CSADPGQGLYEQYF.

Regarding this clonotype: Its ends do not fully match the called genes, so a read error is possible. The chain recombines TRBV6-4 with TRBJ1-5, with D tentatively TRBD1 (5 bases). CDR3 length equals 16 residues. Germline values: CDR1 MRHNA, CDR2 SNTAGT. CDR3 DNA: TGTGCCAGCTTATCGGAGACAGTAGTTAGCAATCAGCCTCAGCATTTT. The encoded protein is CASLSETVVSNQPQHF.

The genes are TRBV6-1 and TRBJ2-7; D is undetermined. This CDR3 is 13 amino acids long. Germline CDR1 is MNHNS and CDR2 is SASEGT. V lost 6 bases and J 0 bases, leaving 9 bases between the germline ends. The CDR3 DNA sequence: TGTGCCAGCAGGCGAGGAATCTCCTACGAGCAGTACTTC. This codes for CASRRGISYEQYF.

V gene TRBV4-1 combines with J gene TRBJ2-5, with D possibly matching TRBD1 (6 bases). The germline V and J ends were trimmed by 8 bases and 5 bases, with 15 bases remaining between them. The CDR3 has 13 amino acids. The V gene's germline CDR1 is MGHRA and CDR2 YSYEKL. The CDR3 reads CASGQGNLETQYF. The CDR3 DNA is TGCGCCAGCGGGCAGGGGAATTTGGAGACCCAGTACTTC.

This clonotype was picked up many times. This chain joins TRBV12-3 or TRBV12-4 and TRBJ1-5; D is unresolved. This CDR3 has 14 residues. The germline V and J ends were trimmed by 1 base and 6 bases, with 10 bases remaining between them. In nucleotides, the CDR3 is TGTGCCAGCAGTTTAGGGGTGGGTGGTCAGCCCCAGCATTTT. Its protein is CASSLGVGGQPQHF.

V is TRBV12-3 or TRBV12-4 and J is TRBJ1-2, with D perhaps TRBD1 (5 bases). V dropped 6 bases and J dropped 8 bases, with 16 bases sitting between them. The CDR3 loop spans 13 amino acids. CDR3 in amino acids: CASSPSGGDGYTF. As DNA, the CDR3 is TGTGCCAGCAGCCCCTCCGGAGGGGACGGCTACACCTTC.

This clonotype was recorded many times. The chain recombines TRBV6-1 with TRBJ1-1; 7 bases agree with TRBD1. The CDR3 has 13 residues. The germline V gene has CDR1 MNHNS and CDR2 SASEGT. With 6 bases clipped from V and 4 bases from J, the junction kept 5 bases outside the gene matches. The CDR3 protein is CASRDSGGTEAFF. The CDR3 bases are TGTGCCAGCAGAGATTCAGGGGGCACTGAAGCTTTCTTT.

Ten or more counts support this clonotype. The rearrangement joins TRBV6-1 to TRBJ1-1; D call uncertain. The CDR3 covers 12 residues. Trimming removed 2 bases at V and 5 bases at J, with 6 bases between. Germline V gene data show CDR1 as MNHNS and CDR2 as SASEGT. CDR3 nucleotide sequence: TGTGCCAGCAGTGAATTAGGAACTGAAGCTTTCTTT. Translating it yields CASSELGTEAFF.

The sample holds many counts of this clonotype. The chain combines TRBV7-2 with TRBJ1-5; D is ambiguous. The CDR3 contains 13 residues. CDR1 SGHTA and CDR2 FQGNSA come from the germline V gene. V lost 3 bases and J 5 bases, leaving 8 bases between the germline ends. The CDR3, as DNA: TGTGCCAGCAGCTTGACCCCCTATCAGCCCCAGCATTTT. Its protein product is CASSLTPYQPQHF.

This clonotype was observed many times. The gene calls are TRBV27 and TRBJ2-7; D is unresolved. V shed 0 bases and J shed 2 bases, with 11 bases lying between them. Germline V gives CDR1 MNHEY, CDR2 SMNVEV (reference sequence). There are 15 residues in the CDR3. CDR3 loop: CASSLSLGRTYEQYF. The CDR3 DNA is TGTGCCAGCAGTTTATCTTTGGGCAGGACCTACGAGCAGTACTTC.

Ten or more counts support this clonotype. V is TRBV24-1 and J is TRBJ2-1; TRBD2 agrees at 9 bases. The trim removed 3 bases at V and 6 bases at J, leaving 5 bases unmatched. This CDR3 is 15 amino acids long. Germline V gene data show CDR1 as KGHDR and CDR2 as SFDVKD. The CDR3 DNA reads TGTGCCACCAGTGATACTAGCGGGCTATCCAATGAGCAGTTCTTC. This encodes CATSDTSGLSNEQFF.

The chain carries TRBV18 and TRBJ2-7; D uncertain. This CDR3 comprises 15 residues. With 0 bases removed from V and 0 bases from J, the gap between germline ends came to 9 bases. Germline CDR1 is KGHSH and CDR2 is LQKENI. In nucleotides, the CDR3 is TGTGCCAGCTCACCACCCGACCCAGCCTCCTACGAGCAGTACTTC. Translated: CASSPPDPASYEQYF.

A remark on this clonotype: A much more abundant neighbour one base away suggests this may be a read error. The CDR3 loop reads CSASPALGQGALDSGETQYF. CDR3 coding DNA: TGCAGTGCTAGCCCGGCGTTGGGACAGGGGGCCCTGGACTCGGGAGAGACCCAGTACTTC. This rearrangement joins TRBV20-1 to TRBJ2-5; 12 bases fit TRBD1. The germline CDR1 and CDR2 sequences are DFQATT and SNEGSKA (reference sequence). Unmatched junction bases numbered 21, after V lost 3 bases and J lost 4 bases. The CDR3 contains 20 residues.

The gene calls are TRBV12-3 or TRBV12-4 and TRBJ2-7; D is unclear. Trimming removed 2 bases at V and 9 bases at J, with 14 bases between. The CDR3 covers 13 residues. The chain's CDR3 is CASSLLFPRGQYF. The DNA of the CDR3 is TGTGCCAGCAGTTTACTCTTTCCGCGAGGGCAGTACTTC.

This clonotype was recorded many times. This chain uses TRBV6-1 with TRBJ2-2; a weak D match, TRBD2 (5 bases). CDR1 MNHNS and CDR2 SASEGT come from the germline V gene. The CDR3 covers 13 residues. Trimming pared 6 bases from V and 4 bases from J, leaving 9 bases between. The chain's CDR3 is CASSDYPTGELFF. CDR3 coding DNA: TGTGCCAGCAGCGACTACCCCACCGGGGAGCTGTTTTTT.